These 23 T cell receptor beta chains share one sample of origin, sequenced in a study of Graves' ophthalmopathy and Graves' hyperthyroidism. Amplified material comprised TCR beta CDR3 regions derived from RNA transcripts. First-round RT-PCR used HTBI primers; second-round multiplex PCR followed. MiXCR, run by TCRdb on the multiplex PCR reads, gives a single entry per CDR3 protein. The sample consists of 35,000 to 50,000 distinct CDR3 sequences, roughly 52% of them appearing once. Sequenced input: peripheral blood. The receptors shown here come from an adult woman with stable Graves' hyperthyroidism.

A word on this clonotype: An end of the junction differs from the germline gene, which may be a read error. The rearrangement uses TRBV7-3 and TRBJ2-2; 15 bases map to TRBD2. From germline, CDR1 is SGHTA and CDR2 FQGTGA. This CDR3 spans 16 amino acids. CDR3 bases: TGTGCCGGCAGCACGAGGACTAGCGGGAGGGCCGGGGAGCTGTTTTTT. It encodes CAGSTRTSGRAGELFF.

The J gene is TRBJ1-1, the V gene TRBV7-9; D is unresolved. The CDR3 runs 15 residues. Germline V gene data show CDR1 as SEHNR and CDR2 as FQNEAQ (reference sequence). Trimming left V 4 bases short and J 1 base short, with 13 bases between. The CDR3 loop reads CASSSLRTGNTEAFF. The DNA of the CDR3 is TGTGCCAGCAGCTCATTGAGGACGGGGAACACTGAAGCTTTCTTT.

The chain has TRBV4-1 and TRBJ2-7; TRBD2 might be the D (7 bases). The germline gives CDR1 MGHRA, CDR2 YSYEKL. The CDR3 is made up of 15 amino acids. The ends were cut back, 0 bases at V and 6 bases at J, with 15 bases in the middle. The CDR3 loop is CASSQDWGGQFEQYF. CDR3 sequence (DNA): TGCGCCAGCAGCCAAGATTGGGGGGGGCAATTCGAGCAGTACTTC.

This clonotype was observed a few times. The chain is built from TRBV11-2 and TRBJ1-2; 10 bases are a match to TRBD1. Unmatched junction bases numbered 6, after V lost 6 bases and J lost 8 bases. Germline V lookup: CDR1 SGHAT, CDR2 FQNNGV. The length of the CDR3 is 13 residues. The CDR3 sequence is CASRRDRGTGYTF. For the CDR3, the DNA is TGTGCCAGCAGGCGGGACAGGGGTACCGGCTACACCTTC.

The chain links TRBV10-3 to TRBJ1-5; D not certain. With 3 bases removed from V and 5 bases from J, the gap between germline ends came to 8 bases. The CDR3 contains 13 residues. Germline-derived CDR1 and CDR2 are ENHRY and SYGVKD. The CDR3 DNA reads as TGTGCCATCAGTGAAATCAACTATCAGCCCCAGCATTTT. Its translation: CAISEINYQPQHF.

This clonotype was seen ten or more times. The V and J genes are TRBV7-9 and TRBJ2-2; TRBD2 agrees at 12 bases. V lost 5 bases to trimming and J lost 0 bases; unmatched junction nucleotides: 10. The V gene's germline CDR1 is SEHNR and CDR2 FQNEAQ (reference sequence). The CDR3 covers 19 residues. CDR3 DNA sequence: TGTGCCAGCAGCCTCCCTAGGCTAGCGGGAGGGCCGAACACCGGGGAGCTGTTTTTT. Its protein product is CASSLPRLAGGPNTGELFF. Full variable domain (missing parts from reference TRBV7-9 and TRBJ2-2): DTGVSQNPRHKITKRGQNVTFRCDPISEHNRLYWYRQTLGQGPEFLTYFQNEAQLEKSRLLSDRFSAERPKGSFSTLEIQRTEQGDSAMYLCASSLPRLAGGPNTGELFFGEGSRLTVL.

This clonotype was counted between two and nine times. The rearrangement links TRBV2 to TRBJ1-5; D is unclear. This CDR3 region has 13 residues. The germline V gene has CDR1 SNHLY and CDR2 FYNNEI. The V end lost 2 bases, the J end lost 0 bases, and 2 bases lay between the germline ends. In DNA form, the CDR3 reads TGTGCCAGCAGTGAAACTAGCAATCAGCCCCAGCATTTT. It is translated as CASSETSNQPQHF. Full variable domain (rest looked up from reference TRBV2 and TRBJ1-5): EPEVTQTPSHQVTQMGQEVILRCVPISNHLYFYWYRQILGQKVEFLVSFYNNEISEKSEIFDDQFSVERPDGSNFTLKIRSTKLEDSAMYFCASSETSNQPQHFGDGTRLSIL.

Remarks on this clonotype: One base away lies a much larger clone, so this may be a sequencing read error. The genes are TRBV5-5 and TRBJ1-6, with no clear D. CDR1 and CDR2 from the germline V gene are SGHKS and YYEKEE (reference sequence). Trimming pared 1 base from V and 14 bases from J, leaving 22 bases between. The CDR3 runs 16 residues. The CDR3 sequence is CASSLNPGRSWSSLHF. The CDR3 coding sequence is TGTGCCAGCAGCTTGAACCCGGGCAGGAGCTGGTCATCCCTCCACTTT.

This clonotype showed up many times. The chain is built from TRBV6-5 and TRBJ1-3; D is uncertain. The V gene's germline CDR1 is MNHEY and CDR2 SVGAGI. Trimming shortened V by 4 bases and J by 0 bases, and 7 bases separated the two germline ends. The CDR3 covers 14 residues. The CDR3 DNA is TGTGCCAGCAGTTCCGCGCCCTCTGGAAACACCATATATTTT. Translating it yields CASSSAPSGNTIYF.

This clonotype was counted many times. This chain joins TRBV9 and TRBJ1-5; D is ambiguous. The germline V and J ends were trimmed by 1 base and 0 bases, with 8 bases remaining between them. CDR1 is SGDLS and CDR2 is YYNGEE in the germline V gene. This CDR3 has 15 amino acids. CDR3 in amino acids: CASSVSGSSNQPQHF. CDR3 in DNA: TGTGCCAGCAGCGTATCGGGGAGTAGCAATCAGCCCCAGCATTTT.

The chain joins TRBV20-1 to TRBJ2-7, with 11 bases aligning to TRBD2. The CDR3 consists of 15 residues. Germline V gives CDR1 DFQATT, CDR2 SNEGSKA (reference sequence). With V trimmed by 5 bases and J by 4 bases, 10 bases remained unmatched. The CDR3 loop is CSAYGLAGVGYEQYF. The CDR3 DNA reads TGCAGTGCTTACGGACTAGCGGGTGTGGGGTACGAGCAGTACTTC.

The J gene is TRBJ2-7, the V gene TRBV20-1; 10 bases agree with TRBD2. The CDR3 contains 17 residues. Per the germline V gene, CDR1 is DFQATT and CDR2 is SNEGSKA (reference sequence). CDR3: CSVEGWLAGAISYEQYF. CDR3 nucleotides: TGCAGCGTTGAAGGTTGGCTAGCGGGAGCAATATCCTACGAGCAGTACTTC.

The chain recombines TRBV6-9 with TRBJ2-5; TRBD2 agrees at 10 bases. V lost 6 bases to trimming and J lost 4 bases; unmatched junction nucleotides: 8. The germline CDR1 and CDR2 sequences are MNHGY and SVAAGI. CDR3 length: 15 residues. The CDR3 here is CASSGLAAAGETQYF. The CDR3 DNA follows: TGTGCCAGCAGCGGACTAGCGGCAGCGGGAGAGACCCAGTACTTC.

Comment on this clonotype: The germline gene is not matched at one end of the junction; a read error may be the cause. V and J are TRBV9 and TRBJ2-5; 7 bases are a match to TRBD2. CDR3 size: 13 residues. The germline V gene has CDR1 SGDLS and CDR2 YYNGEE. The CDR3 loop is CAGSVGAGETQYF. The CDR3, as DNA: TGTGCCGGCAGCGTTGGAGCGGGGGAGACCCAGTACTTC.

This clonotype was detected ten times or more. CDR3 nucleotide sequence: TGTGCCAGCAGGGAACTAGCGGGAGCGGGAGATACGCAGTATTTT. It encodes CASRELAGAGDTQYF. V gene TRBV6-1 combines with J gene TRBJ2-3, with TRBD2 matching over 11 bases. Germline V gene sequence: CDR1 MNHNS, CDR2 SASEGT. V shed 6 bases, J shed 5 bases, and the junction held 7 bases outside the gene matches. The CDR3 consists of 15 residues.

For this clonotype: A junction boundary mismatches the germline segment, possibly from a read error. V gene TRBV7-9 combines with J gene TRBJ1-1, with D possibly being TRBD1 (5 bases). The CDR3 has 12 residues. Germline CDR1 SEHNR, CDR2 FQNEAQ (reference sequence). CDR3 DNA: TGTGCCAGCAGCACGGGGGACTATCAAGCTTCCTTT. This sequence encodes CASSTGDYQASF.

This clonotype was detected many times. V is TRBV18 and J is TRBJ1-5; no definite D call. Germline V gene lookup returns CDR1 KGHSH and CDR2 LQKENI. Trimming took 2 bases from V and 4 from J, leaving 6 bases between them. The CDR3 is made up of 13 amino acids. For the CDR3, the DNA is TGTGCCAGCTCACCAGACGGGAATCAGCCCCAGCATTTT. Encoded protein: CASSPDGNQPQHF. The whole variable domain, remainder taken from reference TRBV18 and TRBJ1-5, is NAGVMQNPRHLVRRRGQEARLRCSPMKGHSHVYWYRQLPEEGLKFMVYLQKENIIDESGMPKERFSAEFPKEGPSILRIQQVVRGDSAAYFCASSPDGNQPQHFGDGTRLSIL.

This clonotype was observed at least ten times. V and J are TRBV12-3 or TRBV12-4 and TRBJ1-4; 10 bases map to TRBD1. The CDR3 runs 15 residues. V lost 6 bases, J lost 7 bases, and 8 bases stayed unmatched. In nucleotides, the CDR3 is TGTGCCAGCAGCCCCGACAGGGGGCGAGGTGAAAAACTGTTTTTT. Protein product: CASSPDRGRGEKLFF.

This clonotype was recorded once. The chain carries TRBV10-3 and TRBJ2-5; 9 bases match TRBD1. Unmatched junction bases numbered 7, after V lost 6 bases and J lost 5 bases. This CDR3 comprises 14 residues. Germline values: CDR1 ENHRY, CDR2 SYGVKD. The CDR3 region has the DNA TGTGCCATCAGGGGGACAGGGAATGGGGAGACCCAGTACTTC. This gives the protein CAIRGTGNGETQYF.

The gene calls are TRBV7-2 and TRBJ1-2; TRBD1 might be the D (5 bases). This CDR3 is built from 14 residues. Trimming pared 1 base from V and 4 bases from J, leaving 10 bases between. CDR1 SGHTA and CDR2 FQGNSA come from the germline V gene. CDR3 DNA: TGTGCCAGCAGCTTAGGTTGGGGCGCCTATGGCTACACCTTC. Its translation is CASSLGWGAYGYTF. The full variable domain, its missing parts supplied by reference TRBV7-2 and TRBJ1-2, is GAGVSQSPSNKVTEKGKDVELRCDPISGHTALYWYRQSLGQGLEFLIYFQGNSAPDKSGLPSDRFSAERTGGSVSTLTIQRTQQEDSAVYLCASSLGWGAYGYTFGSGTRLTVV.

This clonotype is deemed medium-sized. The V and J genes are TRBV7-8 and TRBJ1-2, with 11 positions matching TRBD1. Trimming took 6 bases from V and 6 from J; bases not matched to a gene: 6. Germline V gives CDR1 SGHVS, CDR2 FQNEAQ. This CDR3 has 14 residues. As DNA, the CDR3 is TGTGCCAGCAGGCGGGACAGGGGGTTGGATGGCTACACCTTC. This encodes CASRRDRGLDGYTF.

The chain has TRBV24-1 and TRBJ2-7; TRBD1 matches 8 bases. V lost 11 bases and J lost 6; bases outside the gene matches: 17. The CDR3 is made up of 15 amino acids. Germline CDR1 reads KGHDR; CDR2 reads SFDVKD. For the CDR3, the DNA is TGTGCCATCAACCGGGACAGGCTCCTCGGGGTCGAGCAGTACTTC. Amino acid sequence: CAINRDRLLGVEQYF.

The chain uses TRBV29-1 and TRBJ1-6; TRBD1 aligns across 7 bases. The germline V gene has CDR1 SQVTM and CDR2 ANQGSEA. Trimming at V came to 7 bases and at J to 5 bases, leaving 5 bases not matched to a gene. The CDR3 runs 13 residues. CDR3 sequence (DNA): TGCAGCGACGGGGGACAGAATAATTCACCCCTCCACTTT. Residues: CSDGGQNNSPLHF.